The 2 T cell receptor beta chains given below trace back to one sample, sequenced in a study of blood T cell repertoires in COVID-19. This table comes from immunoSEQ multiplex PCR, and its TCRdb copy is limited to in-frame clones, with some not included. The repertoire has more than 250,000 clones, around 87% of them found once; the top ten carry over 4%. Sequencing was performed on PBMCs or T cells enriched from blood (not recorded which). The receptors originated from a woman aged 25 to 39 who had recovered from COVID-19.

This chain connects TRBV6-5 to TRBJ1-4, with D uncertain. This CDR3 has 14 amino acids. The V end was cut by 4 bases, the J end by 7 bases, with 13 bases between. Germline CDR1 is MNHEY and CDR2 is SVGAGI. The chain's CDR3 is CASSSPPRGEKLFF. The CDR3 DNA is TGTGCCAGCAGTTCCCCCCCTCGGGGTGAAAAACTGTTTTTT.

The chain uses TRBV12-5 and TRBJ2-2; the D gene is possibly TRBD1 (6 bases). V was cut by 2 bases and J by 4 bases, with 17 bases left in between. Germline V gene data show CDR1 as LGHNT and CDR2 as FRNRAP. The CDR3 has 17 residues. The CDR3 coding sequence is TGTGCTAGTGGTTTGATCAGGGGAAGGGAGAGCACCGGGGAGCTGTTTTTT. Translation gives CASGLIRGRESTGELFF.